The rows below give T cell receptor beta chains drawn from one sample of a study of glioma-infiltrating T cells. TCRdb recomputed calls from the multiplex PCR reads with MiXCR, one row per CDR3 protein. Counted here are roughly 350,000 distinct CDR3 sequences, more than 35% occurring once; the ten biggest clones make up around 12%. Sequencing was performed on glioma tissue, nonneoplastic brain tissue, or PBMCs (not recorded which). All receptors come from a human donor with low-grade glioma or glioblastoma, undergoing nonglioma brain surgery, or in good health (not recorded which). Both conserved end residues are part of each CDR3. Each record gives: V gene, CDR3 length, J gene, D gene, clone size, CDR3 DNA, CDR3 protein. D genes are given only for firm matches. Not all rows give a size; the values are once, few, many and, for expanded clones, a class.

TRBV20-1	12	TRBJ2-7	NA	NA	TGCAGTGCTAGGGAGGACTCCTACGAGCAGTACTTC	CSAREDSYEQYF
TRBV3-1	17	TRBJ2-1	TRBD1	NA	TGTGCCAGCAGCCAACTACTGACCGGGACAGGGGTCAATGAGCAGTTCTTC	CASSQLLTGTGVNEQFF
TRBV12-3/TRBV12-4	16	TRBJ1-5	NA	NA	TGTGCCAGCAGTTTGTCGGCAGGTTATAGCAATCAGCCCCAGCATTTT	CASSLSAGYSNQPQHF
TRBV28	14	TRBJ2-7	NA	NA	TGTGCCAGCAGCGTAGGTTATAGCTCCTACGAGCAGTACTTC	CASSVGYSSYEQYF
TRBV20-1	11	TRBJ2-3	NA	NA	TGCAGTGCTGACATTTCAGGTACGCAGTATTTT	CSADISGTQYF
TRBV7-6	18	TRBJ2-6	NA	NA	TGTGCCAGCAGCTTAACTCCAGGGCGTACCTCTGGGGCCAACGTCCTGACTTTC	CASSLTPGRTSGANVLTF
TRBV6-2/TRBV6-3	14	TRBJ1-5	TRBD1	many	TGTGCCAGCACCGCCTATACAGGGGAACAGCCCCAGCATTTT	CASTAYTGEQPQHF
TRBV2	15	TRBJ1-5	TRBD1	many	TGTGCCAGCAGTGGGACAGGGGGAACTAATCAGCCCCAGCATTTT	CASSGTGGTNQPQHF
TRBV27	16	TRBJ2-1	NA	many	TGTGCCAGCAGTAACATAGCGTTTAGCTCCTACAATGAGCAGTTCTTC	CASSNIAFSSYNEQFF
TRBV3-1	12	TRBJ1-2	NA	few	TGTGCCAGCAGCCAAGCCCGGTATGGCTACACCTTC	CASSQARYGYTF
TRBV4-2	17	TRBJ2-2	TRBD1	NA	TGTGCCAGCAGCCAGGACCCCGGGACAGTGAACACCGGGGAGCTGTTTTTT	CASSQDPGTVNTGELFF
TRBV5-4	18	TRBJ2-7	TRBD2	few	TGTGCCAGCAGCGCGTCCGAGACTAGCGGGGGAATTACCTACGAGCAGTACTTC	CASSASETSGGITYEQYF
TRBV2	13	TRBJ2-1	NA	NA	TGTGCCAGCAGTACGTCTGCGGGGAGCGAGCAGTTCTTC	CASSTSAGSEQFF
TRBV4-2	17	TRBJ2-1	NA	few	TGTGCCAGCAGCCAAGACCCCTTGGGGGTAGGATACAATGAGCAGTTCTTC	CASSQDPLGVGYNEQFF
TRBV7-9	14	TRBJ1-5	TRBD1	NA	TGTGCCAGCAGCTTAGGACAGGGAGGGGAGCCCCAGCATTTT	CASSLGQGGEPQHF
TRBV19	16	TRBJ2-1	NA	NA	TGTGCCAGCAGCAGCCCCGCAGCAAAGATAGACAATGAGCAGTTCTTC	CASSSPAAKIDNEQFF
TRBV16	14	TRBJ2-3	NA	NA	TGTGCCAGCAGCCAATCCTTAAGGACAGATACGCAGTATTTT	CASSQSLRTDTQYF
TRBV20-1	15	TRBJ2-7	TRBD2	NA	TGCAGTGCTTTCGGACTAGCGGATTTCTACAATGAGCAGTACTTC	CSAFGLADFYNEQYF
TRBV11-3	11	TRBJ1-1	NA	NA	TGTGCCAGCAGCCTGCCAGCCGAAGCTTTCTTT	CASSLPAEAFF
TRBV28	11	TRBJ2-1	NA	few	TGTACCAGCAATATGGGATATGAGCAGTTCTTC	CTSNMGYEQFF
TRBV5-8	16	TRBJ1-6	NA	NA	TGTGCCAGCAGCTTCACGGGAGGGACCTATAATTCACCCCTCCACTTT	CASSFTGGTYNSPLHF
TRBV20-1	12	TRBJ1-1	NA	once	TGCAGTGCGAGGGCAGGTGACACTGAAGCTTTCTTT	CSARAGDTEAFF
TRBV28	15	TRBJ2-3	TRBD1	NA	TGTGCCAGCAGCGTTCGACAGGGGAGCACAGATACGCAGTATTTT	CASSVRQGSTDTQYF
TRBV7-9	13	TRBJ2-3	NA	NA	TGTGCCAGCAGCTTAGGGGGAAGAAATACGCAGTATTTT	CASSLGGRNTQYF
TRBV6-2/TRBV6-3	15	TRBJ2-5	NA	NA	TGTGCCAGCAGCCCCCTCCGGCGCGGGCGGCAGACCCAGTACTTC	CASSPLRRGRQTQYF
TRBV28	16	TRBJ2-7	TRBD2	NA	TGTGCCAGCAGACCATCTCGGGGACTAGCCTTTAATGAGCAGTACTTC	CASRPSRGLAFNEQYF
TRBV7-2	15	TRBJ2-3	NA	many	TGTGCCAGCAGCTCGCCAGTACTCCGCACAGATACGCAGTATTTT	CASSSPVLRTDTQYF